These 11 T cell receptor beta chains share one sample of origin, sequenced in a study of cytomegalovirus exposure and HLA in healthy donors. Using immunoSEQ multiplex PCR, the repertoire was profiled, and TCRdb retains in-frame clones only, with some absent. The sample contains a few hundred thousand clones, almost 90% of which appear only once. What was sequenced was PBMCs. The receptors come from a woman younger than 35 in good health and CMV-seronegative.

V is TRBV2 and J is TRBJ2-7; 7 positions agree with TRBD1. Germline values: CDR1 SNHLY, CDR2 FYNNEI. Germline trimming cut 10 bases from V and 2 bases from J; bases unmatched to any gene: 5. The length of the CDR3 is 12 residues. CDR3 coding DNA: TGTGCCATAAGGGACAGCCCCTACGAGCAGTACTTC. Translating gives CAIRDSPYEQYF.

The genes are TRBV23-1 and TRBJ1-6; 8 bases are a match to TRBD1. TRBV23-1 is known as an ORF, though its function is uncertain. The CDR3 consists of 17 residues. Trimming took 1 base from V and 7 from J; bases not matched to a gene: 9. In nucleotides, the CDR3 is TGCGCCAGCAGTCAATTAGGACAGGGTCGGGGGAATTCACCCCTCCACTTT. Translated, it gives CASSQLGQGRGNSPLHF.

The chain recombines TRBV28 with TRBJ2-7; TRBD2 agrees at 10 bases. Trimming cost V 4 bases and J 0 bases; bases outside gene matches: 6. Germline V gives CDR1 MDHEN, CDR2 SYDVKM. This CDR3 region has 16 residues. CDR3 sequence reads: CASSSSSGGLSYEQYF. The CDR3 DNA reads TGTGCCAGCAGTTCCTCTAGCGGGGGCCTCTCCTACGAGCAGTACTTC.

The V and J genes are TRBV5-1 and TRBJ2-5, with 13 bases matching TRBD2. Germline V gene sequence: CDR1 SGHRS, CDR2 YFSETQ. V gave up 4 bases and J gave up 5 bases; unmatched junction bases: 14. The CDR3 totals 18 residues. CDR3 DNA sequence: TGCGCCAGCAGCCCGGAACCGAGTGGGACTAGCGGGGACGAGACCCAGTACTTC. Translating it yields CASSPEPSGTSGDETQYF.

CDR3 protein: CASSLGDMSIREQYV. CDR3 bases: TGTGCCAGCAGCTTAGGAGACATGAGCATTCGGGAGCAGTACGTC. The genes are TRBV11-2 and TRBJ2-7, with D unclear. CDR3 length: 15 amino acids. V was clipped by 1 base and J by 7 bases, with 17 bases between them. Per germline, CDR1 SGHAT and CDR2 FQNNGV.

The chain combines TRBV6-1 with TRBJ2-7, with TRBD1 matching 10 bases. This CDR3 region has 14 residues. Looked up from germline, CDR1 is MNHNS and CDR2 is SASEGT. V gave up 3 bases and J gave up 4 bases; unmatched junction bases: 3. CDR3 sequence: CASSDWTGGYEQYF. As DNA, the CDR3 is TGTGCCAGCAGTGACTGGACAGGGGGGTACGAGCAGTACTTC.

This chain joins TRBV6-1 and TRBJ1-1; a possible D gene is TRBD1 (6 bases). V dropped 5 bases and J dropped 4 bases, with 14 bases sitting between them. From germline, CDR1 is MNHNS and CDR2 SASEGT. This CDR3 has 14 amino acids. CDR3 DNA: TGTGCCAGCAGTCCACAGGGAGGGCCCACTGAAGCTTTCTTT. It yields the protein CASSPQGGPTEAFF.

The chain is built from TRBV5-4 and TRBJ1-2; 8 nucleotides line up with TRBD1. The CDR3 consists of 16 residues. Germline V gene lookup returns CDR1 SGHNT and CDR2 YYREEE (reference sequence). J gave up 3 bases and V 1 base, and 8 bases lay outside the gene matches. The CDR3 sequence is CASSLRTGWRDYGYTF. The CDR3 DNA reads TGTGCCAGCAGCTTGCGGACAGGGTGGCGGGACTATGGCTACACCTTC.

The chain employs TRBV29-1 and TRBJ2-5; maybe TRBD1 (6 bases). There are 14 residues in the CDR3. Germline V gene sequence: CDR1 SQVTM, CDR2 ANQGSEA. V dropped 6 bases and J dropped 7 bases, with 21 bases sitting between them. The CDR3 sequence is CSVRFPGQYTTQYF. As DNA, the CDR3 is TGCAGCGTGCGGTTCCCGGGACAATATACGACCCAGTACTTC.

V is TRBV4-3 and J is TRBJ2-4, with 9 bases that match TRBD2. Germline-derived CDR1 and CDR2 are LGHNA and YSLEER. V gave up 1 base and J gave up 8 bases; unmatched junction bases: 9. The CDR3 length is 16 residues. The CDR3 loop is CASSQGERGAKDIQYF. Written as DNA, the CDR3 is TGCGCCAGCAGCCAAGGTGAGCGGGGGGCGAAAGACATTCAGTACTTC.

This chain uses TRBV5-4 with TRBJ1-1; a possible D gene is TRBD1 (6 bases). The germline V gene has CDR1 SGHNT and CDR2 YYREEE (reference sequence). CDR3 length equals 15 residues. V shed 4 bases and J shed 7 bases, with 20 bases lying between them. As DNA, the CDR3 is TGTGCCAGCAGCGCACCTGGTGGGACACAGATTGAAGCTTTCTTT. Its translation is CASSAPGGTQIEAFF. Full variable domain (rest looked up from reference TRBV5-4 and TRBJ1-1): ETGVTQSPTHLIKTRGQQVTLRCSSQSGHNTVSWYQQALGQGPQFIFQYYREEENGRGNFPPRFSGLQFPNYSSELNVNALELDDSALYLCASSAPGGTQIEAFFGQGTRLTVV.